One TCR beta chain is described in this entry. This clonotype was found many times. This clone's antigen is unknown. Base qualities are not at hand, and no much larger clone is one base apart. The record originates from a study of molecular identifiers for immune sequencing clone quantification (dated by TCRdb to 2017 to 2018). General notes on the study: In a replicate experiment, RNA from around 20,000 or 100,000 naive CD8 T cells was split into five aliquots, four of which were sequenced. This methods study benchmarked molecular-identifier clustering-based TCR repertoire sequencing (MIDCIRS) and TCR RNA copy counting, using CD8 T cells to do so. On the study overall, not on this receptor specifically: Spiked-in Jurkat TCR RNA (approximately 10 copies' worth), which is not part of the donor repertoire, was contained in the naive libraries. When barcode sub-clustering was not used, chimeric consensus sequences inflated TCR diversity, with chimeras reaching as high as 47%. Modeling estimated around 3 recovered TCR RNA copies per cell, compared with about ten by digital PCR, which implies about 32% capture efficiency. In CMV-specific effector cells, clones with more than 20 RNA copies accounted for over 97% of molecules, whereas in naive cells such clones accounted for under 1%. Spiked-in Jurkat TCR RNA equal to a single cell's worth was reported to be detectable even within 1,100,000 naive CD8 T cells. The sizes of highly expanded clones could end up underestimated when identical TCR molecules share a barcode.

Libraries of naive CD8 T cells were generated from about 21,000 to 970,000 sorted cells, with 10%, 30% or 50% of the purified RNA used. Naive CD8 T cells, defined as CD8+CD4-CCR7+CD45RA+, were FACS-sorted into RLT Plus buffer on a BD FACSAria II. Approximately nine TCR copies' worth of Jurkat RNA were spiked into about 20,000-1,100,000 naive CD8 T cell samples to test detection sensitivity. Enrichment of CD8 T cells was performed with RosetteSep CD8+ T Cell Enrichment Cocktail and Ficoll-Paque, after which ACK red cell lysis was carried out. The library was obtained by PCR. TCRdb names Illumina HiSeq 4000 as the instrument used. Bulk TCR libraries were prepared as previously described, using TCR primers listed in Table S5. The Qiagen AllPrep DNA/RNA kit was used to purify total RNA. Before any analysis, reads coming from multiple sequencing runs of the same library were combined into one pool. Per the authors' processing: Only reads with exact TCR constant sequence were kept, trimmed to 150 nt, and grouped by their 12-nt molecular barcodes. Reads inside each barcode group were sub-clustered using a 15% Levenshtein threshold, and a quality-weighted consensus sequence was constructed for each RNA molecule. Non-functional sequences were discarded, and so were lower-count sequences lying one edit away from another sequence. Barcode sub-clusters with fewer than 20% of the maximum read count were removed, based on fitting two negative binomial distributions. Clones were called with MiXCR by TCRdb after fastp trimmed the public reads at Q25, and only in-frame beta chains were retained. Each entry is one CDR3 protein sequence, shown with its most common DNA and genes. TCRdb, rather than the study authors, made the V and J calls. The sample profile shows 70,000 to 95,000 distinct CDR3 sequences; 15% to 20% of them were found once. The ten top clones hold around 0.8% of the sample.

Per the germline V gene, MNHEY is the CDR1 and SVGAGI is the CDR2. From cysteine to phenylalanine, the CDR3 is 14 amino acids long. Kept here is only the CDR3 DNA, which spans 42 bases and is read in frame from base 1. V is pared back by 0 bases and J by 9 bases, with 12 bases lying between the germline termini. The chain couples TRBV6-5 to TRBJ2-1; possibly the D gene is TRBD1, per 6 matching bases. Sequenced sample: naive CD8+ T cells from blood, with Jurkat cell RNA spiked in. What the cell subset or site label conveys for this sample: FACS-sorted CD8+CD4-CCR7+CD45RA+ naive T cells. This TCR was sampled from a human donor in good health. Some libraries in this study had Jurkat cell RNA spiked in. The bases are TGTGCCAGCAGTTACTCGAAGACAGGAAGTGAGCAGTTCTTC. This sequence encodes CASSYSKTGSEQFF.